This T cell receptor (beta chain) originates from a study of T cells in Graves' hyperthyroidism and ophthalmopathy. Germline assignment: CDR1 MNHNS and CDR2 SASEGT. V lost 7 bases, J lost 4 bases, and 7 bases stayed unmatched. CDR3 size: 14 residues. Researchers took RNA transcripts and amplified the TCR beta CDR3 regions from them. Using the HTBI primer set, a first-round RT-PCR was run on the TCR CDR3. TCRdb re-called the multiplex PCR reads with MiXCR, one entry per CDR3 protein. The sample records fewer than 650,000 distinct CDR3 sequences, around 14% being singletons. This clonotype has at least ten counts.

The TCR originated in a woman aged 25 to 39 with Graves' hyperthyroidism that later progressed to Graves' ophthalmopathy. This chain uses TRBV6-1 with TRBJ2-7; TRBD2 aligns across 10 bases. The sequencing input was blood. CDR3 in DNA: TGTGCCAGCACTAAGGGACTAGCGCCTTACGAGCAGTACTTC. This translates into CASTKGLAPYEQYF.